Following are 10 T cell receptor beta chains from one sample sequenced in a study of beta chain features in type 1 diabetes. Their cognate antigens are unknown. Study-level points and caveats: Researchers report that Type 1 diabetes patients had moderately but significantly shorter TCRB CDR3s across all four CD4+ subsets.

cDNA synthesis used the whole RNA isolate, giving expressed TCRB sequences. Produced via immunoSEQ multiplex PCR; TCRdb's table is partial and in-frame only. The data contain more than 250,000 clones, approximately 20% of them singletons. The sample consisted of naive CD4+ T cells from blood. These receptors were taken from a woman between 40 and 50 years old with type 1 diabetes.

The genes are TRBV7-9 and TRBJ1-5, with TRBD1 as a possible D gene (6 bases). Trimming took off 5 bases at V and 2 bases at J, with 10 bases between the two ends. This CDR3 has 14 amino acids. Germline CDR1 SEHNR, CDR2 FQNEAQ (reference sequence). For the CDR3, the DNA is TGTGCCAGCAGCGTACAGGGTCGCAATCAGCCCCAGCATTTT. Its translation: CASSVQGRNQPQHF.

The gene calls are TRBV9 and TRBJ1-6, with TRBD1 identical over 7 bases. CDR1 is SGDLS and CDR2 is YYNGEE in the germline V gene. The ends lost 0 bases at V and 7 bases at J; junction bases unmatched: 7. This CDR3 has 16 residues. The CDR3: CASSVAPTGMNSPLHF. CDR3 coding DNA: TGTGCCAGCAGCGTAGCTCCGACAGGGATGAATTCACCCCTCCACTTT. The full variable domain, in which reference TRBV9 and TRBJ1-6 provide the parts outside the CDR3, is DSGVTQTPKHLITATGQRVTLRCSPRSGDLSVYWYQQSLDQGLQFLIQYYNGEERAKGNILERFSAQQFPDLHSELNLSSLELGDSALYFCASSVAPTGMNSPLHFGNGTRLTVT.

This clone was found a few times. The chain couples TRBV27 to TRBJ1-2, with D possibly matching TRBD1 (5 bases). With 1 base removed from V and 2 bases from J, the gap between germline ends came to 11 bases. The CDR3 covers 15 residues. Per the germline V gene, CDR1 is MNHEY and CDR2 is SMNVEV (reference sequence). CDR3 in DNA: TGTGCCAGCAGTTTATGGTTAGGGGCAAACTATGGCTACACCTTC. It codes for CASSLWLGANYGYTF.

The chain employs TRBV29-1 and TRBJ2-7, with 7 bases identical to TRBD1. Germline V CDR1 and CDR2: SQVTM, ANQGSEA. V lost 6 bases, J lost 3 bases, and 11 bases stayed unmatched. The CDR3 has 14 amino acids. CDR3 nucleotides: TGCAGCGTCGCCCGGGACAGAAAGTTCTACGAGCAGTACTTC. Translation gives CSVARDRKFYEQYF.

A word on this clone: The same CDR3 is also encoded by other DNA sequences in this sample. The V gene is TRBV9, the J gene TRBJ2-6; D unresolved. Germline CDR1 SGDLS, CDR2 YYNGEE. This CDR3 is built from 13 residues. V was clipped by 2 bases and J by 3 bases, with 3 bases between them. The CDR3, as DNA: TGTGCCAGCAGCGTGAGTGGGGCCAACGTCCTGACTTTC. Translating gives CASSVSGANVLTF.

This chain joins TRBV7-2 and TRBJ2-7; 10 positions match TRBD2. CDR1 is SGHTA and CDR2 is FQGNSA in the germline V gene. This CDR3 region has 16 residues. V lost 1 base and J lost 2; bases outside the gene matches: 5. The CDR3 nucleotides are TGTGCCAGCAGCTTAGTTGCTAGCGGGAGTACCTACGAGCAGTACTTC. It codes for CASSLVASGSTYEQYF.

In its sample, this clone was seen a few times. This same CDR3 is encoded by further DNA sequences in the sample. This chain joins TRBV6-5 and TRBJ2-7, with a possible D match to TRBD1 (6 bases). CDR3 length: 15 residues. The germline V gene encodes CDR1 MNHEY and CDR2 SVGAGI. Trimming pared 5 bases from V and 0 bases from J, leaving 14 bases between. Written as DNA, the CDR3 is TGTGCCAGCAGTCCAACAGGGAGAAGCTCCTACGAGCAGTACTTC. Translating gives CASSPTGRSSYEQYF.

This CDR3 is CASSPSGQGVSQAFF. CDR3 coding DNA: TGTGCCAGCAGCCCCTCGGGACAGGGCGTGAGTCAAGCTTTCTTT. The chain links TRBV7-3 to TRBJ1-1; TRBD1 matches 9 bases. CDR1 SGHTA and CDR2 FQGTGA come from the germline V gene. This CDR3 region has 15 residues. The J segment lost 9 bases and the V segment lost 5 bases, leaving 13 bases of the junction unmatched. Drawing the rest from reference TRBV7-3 and TRBJ1-1, the complete variable domain is GAGVSQTPSNKVTEKGKYVELRCDPISGHTALYWYRQSLGQGPEFLIYFQGTGAADDSGLPNDRFFAVRPEGSVSTLKIQRTERGDSAVYLCASSPSGQGVSQAFFGQGTRLTVV.

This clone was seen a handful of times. CDR3 DNA: TGTGCCTGGAGTCGGGGTACGGATCAGCCCCAGCATTTT. It codes for CAWSRGTDQPQHF. The V and J genes are TRBV30 and TRBJ1-5; D is unresolved. Trimming took 2 bases from V and 5 from J, leaving 10 bases between them. Per germline, CDR1 GTSNPN and CDR2 SVGIG (reference sequence). This CDR3 has 13 residues.

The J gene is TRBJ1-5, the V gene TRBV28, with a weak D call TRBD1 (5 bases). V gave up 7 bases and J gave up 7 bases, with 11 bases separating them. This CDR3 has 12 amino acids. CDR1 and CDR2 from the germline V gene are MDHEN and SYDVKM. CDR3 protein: CASTGVGQPQHF. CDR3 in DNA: TGTGCCAGCACGGGGGTCGGGCAGCCCCAGCATTTT.